The 25 T cell receptor beta chains presented below share a single source sample, sequenced in a study of T cells in Graves' hyperthyroidism and ophthalmopathy. The CDR3 regions of TCR beta were amplified from RNA transcripts. Primed by the HTBI set, a first-round RT-PCR was run on the TCR CDR3. One entry per CDR3 protein results from TCRdb running MiXCR on the multiplex PCR reads. Of about 360,000 distinct CDR3 sequences detected, roughly 13% appear once; the ten largest clones hold about a fifth. The sample taken for sequencing was blood. Receptors originate from a man aged 25 to 40 with Graves' hyperthyroidism that later progressed to Graves' ophthalmopathy.

The chain combines TRBV18 with TRBJ1-1; possible D gene TRBD1, 5 bases. Per germline, CDR1 KGHSH and CDR2 LQKENI. The CDR3 contains 16 residues. V lost 4 bases and J lost 3, with 18 bases in between. CDR3 protein: CASSLAGTLRYTEAFF. The CDR3 coding sequence is TGTGCCAGCTCACTCGCCGGGACGCTGCGATACACTGAAGCTTTCTTT.

This clonotype showed up many times. The chain joins TRBV12-3 or TRBV12-4 to TRBJ2-3, with D tentatively TRBD2 (6 bases). The V end lost 3 bases, the J end lost 2 bases, and 18 bases lay between the germline ends. The CDR3 is 17 residues long. The CDR3: CASSLSGAWEDTDTQYF. In DNA, the CDR3 is TGTGCCAGCAGTTTGTCGGGTGCGTGGGAGGACACAGATACGCAGTATTTT.

This clonotype was recorded many times. The chain joins TRBV2 to TRBJ1-4; 9 bases align to TRBD1. The germline V gene encodes CDR1 SNHLY and CDR2 FYNNEI. The ends lost 5 bases at V and 0 bases at J; junction bases unmatched: 1. This CDR3 has 15 residues. The chain's CDR3 is CASSHRGPTNEKLFF. CDR3 bases: TGTGCCAGCAGTCACAGGGGGCCAACTAATGAAAAACTGTTTTTT.

This clonotype was seen more than once but under ten times. This chain connects TRBV29-1 to TRBJ1-2; no definite D call. Germline V gene lookup returns CDR1 SQVTM and CDR2 ANQGSEA. This CDR3 region has 13 residues. Trimming left V 4 bases short and J 3 bases short, with 12 bases between. CDR3 residues: CSVGRRQYYGYTF. The CDR3 DNA follows: TGCAGCGTTGGTCGGCGGCAATACTATGGCTACACCTTC.

This clonotype has more than one count but fewer than ten. The chain uses TRBV5-1 and TRBJ1-2; TRBD1 agrees at 8 bases. The CDR3 is 17 amino acids. CDR1 is SGHRS, CDR2 YFSETQ, per germline. After removal of 0 bases from V and 1 base from J, the junction contained 8 bases not matched to a gene. The CDR3 DNA reads as TGCGCCAGCAGCTTGGGCCGAGACAGGGGCCTTAACTATGGCTACACCTTC. Translating it yields CASSLGRDRGLNYGYTF.

CDR3 sequence (DNA): TGTGCCAGCAGTTATGGCGGCAGTGTTGCAACTAATGAAAAACTGTTTTTT. Its translation: CASSYGGSVATNEKLFF. The chain links TRBV6-2 or TRBV6-3 to TRBJ1-4, with D hard to call. V was trimmed by 3 bases and J by 0 bases, leaving 14 bases between them. Germline V lookup: CDR1 MNHEY, CDR2 SVGEGT. The CDR3 covers 17 residues.

About this clonotype itself: A much larger clone lies one base from this, so it may be a read error. A read error is likely, as this CDR3 ends without the conserved phenylalanine or tryptophan. The chain has TRBV11-1 and TRBJ1-2; 11 bases agree with TRBD1. Losses at the gene ends were 4 bases for V and 3 bases for J; bases not matched to a gene: 7. The CDR3 covers 16 residues. Looked up from germline, CDR1 is SGHAT and CDR2 is FQDESV (reference sequence). The CDR3 bases are TGTGCCAGCAGCTCCTCCGGGACAGGGGGTGACTATGGCTACACCCTC. Translation gives CASSSSGTGGDYGYTL.

This clonotype came up many times. The chain employs TRBV28 and TRBJ1-5; 10 positions agree with TRBD1. Germline CDR1 MDHEN, CDR2 SYDVKM. The CDR3 is 17 residues long. The V gene end was trimmed by 8 bases and the J gene end by 2 bases; junction bases not matched to a gene: 12. This CDR3 reads CASAGTGAPVRNQPQHF. The CDR3 nucleotides read TGTGCCAGCGCCGGGACAGGGGCTCCAGTACGCAATCAGCCCCAGCATTTT.

This clonotype was counted at least ten times. CDR3 nucleotides: TGTGCCAGCAGTACGAGACAGGGAAACTATGGCTACACCTTC. This translates into CASSTRQGNYGYTF. This chain uses TRBV27 with TRBJ1-2; TRBD1 matches at 7 bases. Germline assignment: CDR1 MNHEY and CDR2 SMNVEV (reference sequence). The J segment lost 2 bases and the V segment lost 5 bases, leaving 5 bases of the junction unmatched. The CDR3 length is 14 residues.

The rearrangement links TRBV28 to TRBJ1-3; no clear D gene. Germline loops: CDR1 MDHEN, CDR2 SYDVKM. Trimming stripped 4 bases from V and 8 bases from J, with 15 bases between. There are 14 residues in the CDR3. CDR3 sequence: CASSSLLEVDTIYF. CDR3 DNA: TGTGCCAGCAGTTCCCTTTTAGAGGTCGACACCATATATTTT.

The V call is TRBV20-1, the J call TRBJ2-3, with 7 positions matching TRBD2. This CDR3 region has 13 residues. Looked up from germline, CDR1 is DFQATT and CDR2 is SNEGSKA (reference sequence). The V and J ends lost 5 bases and 5 bases, in that order; junction bases with no gene match: 7. The CDR3 region is CSASSGVGDTQYF. The CDR3 DNA is TGCAGTGCTTCAAGCGGGGTCGGAGATACGCAGTATTTT.

The rearrangement uses TRBV27 and TRBJ1-1, with TRBD1 matching 12 bases. Germline trimming cut 4 bases from V and 2 bases from J; bases unmatched to any gene: 5. The CDR3 loop spans 16 amino acids. Germline loops: CDR1 MNHEY, CDR2 SMNVEV (reference sequence). The CDR3: CASSSWDRGPNTEAFF. The CDR3 nucleotides read TGTGCCAGCAGTTCCTGGGACAGGGGGCCAAACACTGAAGCTTTCTTT.

At least ten counts were recorded for this clonotype. The J gene is TRBJ2-2, the V gene TRBV11-2; 9 bases are shared with TRBD1. The CDR3 has 15 residues. The germline V gene has CDR1 SGHAT and CDR2 FQNNGV. The V gene end was trimmed by 5 bases and the J gene end by 6 bases; junction bases not matched to a gene: 7. CDR3 sequence (DNA): TGTGCCAGCAGCGCAAGACAGGGGGGGGCCGGGGAGCTGTTTTTT. This sequence encodes CASSARQGGAGELFF. Full variable domain (remainder filled in from reference TRBV11-2 and TRBJ2-2): EAGVAQSPRYKIIEKRQSVAFWCNPISGHATLYWYQQILGQGPKLLIQFQNNGVVDDSQLPKDRFSAERLKGVDSTLKIQPAKLEDSAVYLCASSARQGGAGELFFGEGSRLTVL.

This clonotype showed up many times. V is TRBV28 and J is TRBJ1-1; 12 nucleotides agree with TRBD1. V shed 6 bases and J 4 bases; nucleotides not matched to a gene: 9. The CDR3 extends over 16 amino acids. Germline assignment: CDR1 MDHEN and CDR2 SYDVKM. The CDR3 sequence: CASRLGGTGGVTEAFF. The CDR3 coding sequence is TGTGCCAGCAGACTGGGGGGGACAGGGGGCGTCACTGAAGCTTTCTTT.

This clonotype was observed a few times. The chain combines TRBV9 with TRBJ1-1; 8 nucleotides line up with TRBD1. J was trimmed by 5 bases and V by 2 bases; bases with no gene match: 8. This CDR3 is built from 15 residues. Germline values: CDR1 SGDLS, CDR2 YYNGEE. In DNA, the CDR3 is TGTGCCAGCAGCGTGGATGGACAGGGTTTTACTGAAGCTTTCTTT. This translates into CASSVDGQGFTEAFF.

In its sample, this clonotype was seen many times. The chain is built from TRBV19 and TRBJ2-2; TRBD2 agrees at 10 bases. V was clipped by 3 bases and J by 1 base; unmatched bases: 8. Germline values: CDR1 LNHDA, CDR2 SQIVND (reference sequence). CDR3 length equals 18 residues. The CDR3 sequence is CASSIGSGGARNTGELFF. The CDR3, as DNA: TGTGCCAGTAGTATCGGAAGCGGGGGGGCGCGGAACACCGGGGAGCTGTTTTTT.

This clonotype was counted a few times. This chain joins TRBV5-1 and TRBJ2-2; 11 nucleotides align to TRBD2. From germline, CDR1 is SGHRS and CDR2 YFSETQ. With 1 base clipped from V and 2 bases from J, the junction kept 10 bases outside the gene matches. This CDR3 comprises 19 residues. The CDR3 sequence: CASSLPSGGTISNTGELFF. In DNA, the CDR3 is TGCGCCAGCAGCTTGCCTAGCGGGGGGACGATCTCTAACACCGGGGAGCTGTTTTTT.

This clonotype was seen many times. The V call is TRBV5-1, the J call TRBJ2-2; 11 nucleotides match TRBD2. This CDR3 is 15 amino acids long. Germline-derived CDR1 and CDR2 are SGHRS and YFSETQ. V gave up 4 bases and J gave up 5 bases; unmatched junction bases: 4. CDR3 loop: CASSPSSGGTGELFF. The CDR3 DNA follows: TGCGCCAGCAGCCCCTCTAGCGGGGGGACCGGGGAGCTGTTTTTT.

This clonotype was seen at least ten times. J is TRBJ1-1 and V is TRBV30, with unresolved D. V dropped 3 bases and J dropped 6 bases, with 11 bases sitting between them. The CDR3 spans 12 residues. Germline V gene sequence: CDR1 GTSNPN, CDR2 SVGIG (reference sequence). The CDR3 nucleotides are TGTGCCTGGAGCATATCAGGCGCTGAAGCTTTCTTT. It is translated as CAWSISGAEAFF.

This clonotype was picked up many times. The chain combines TRBV12-5 with TRBJ1-1, with TRBD1 matching over 8 bases. The CDR3 is 14 residues long. Germline-derived CDR1 and CDR2 are LGHNT and FRNRAP. Trimming cost V 1 base and J 8 bases; bases outside gene matches: 6. This CDR3 is CASGLAQGALEAFF. CDR3 DNA: TGTGCTAGTGGTTTGGCTCAGGGGGCCTTAGAAGCTTTCTTT.

Many counts were recorded for this clonotype. This chain uses TRBV7-9 with TRBJ1-5; the D gene is possibly TRBD1 (5 bases). Trimming removed 5 bases from V and 0 bases from J, with 14 bases in between. Germline lookup yields CDR1 SEHNR and CDR2 FQNEAQ (reference sequence). The CDR3 is made up of 16 amino acids. The CDR3 loop reads CASSKAGDYSNQPQHF. The DNA for the CDR3 is TGTGCCAGCAGCAAGGCGGGGGACTATAGCAATCAGCCCCAGCATTTT. The full variable domain, with the rest looked up from reference TRBV7-9 and TRBJ1-5, is DTGVSQNPRHKITKRGQNVTFRCDPISEHNRLYWYRQTLGQGPEFLTYFQNEAQLEKSRLLSDRFSAERPKGSFSTLEIQRTEQGDSAMYLCASSKAGDYSNQPQHFGDGTRLSIL.

This clonotype was detected many times. The chain employs TRBV29-1 and TRBJ1-2, with TRBD1 matching 9 bases. V lost 7 bases and J lost 2; bases outside the gene matches: 11. Germline V gene lookup returns CDR1 SQVTM and CDR2 ANQGSEA. This CDR3 comprises 15 residues. Written as DNA, the CDR3 is TGCAGCGCCGAGGATGGGACAGGGAGCAACTATGGCTACACCTTC. It yields the protein CSAEDGTGSNYGYTF.

This rearrangement joins TRBV3-1 to TRBJ2-7, with 9 nucleotides matching TRBD2. This CDR3 contains 14 residues. V lost 4 bases and J lost 3; bases outside the gene matches: 4. Germline V gene lookup returns CDR1 LGHDT and CDR2 YNNKEL (reference sequence). For the CDR3, the DNA is TGTGCCAGCAGCCTTAGCGGGGGCCGCTACGAGCAGTACTTC. This gives the protein CASSLSGGRYEQYF.

This clonotype was seen at least ten times. The V gene is TRBV12-3 or TRBV12-4, the J gene TRBJ1-1; 7 bases line up with TRBD1. The V segment lost 6 bases and the J segment 2 bases; nucleotides outside the gene matches: 6. This CDR3 is built from 14 residues. CDR3 amino acids: CASRETGSNTEAFF. The DNA for the CDR3 is TGTGCCAGCAGGGAGACAGGGAGTAACACTGAAGCTTTCTTT.

The genes are TRBV4-1 and TRBJ1-4; 8 bases match TRBD1. This CDR3 has 16 residues. Germline V gives CDR1 MGHRA, CDR2 YSYEKL. V gave up 1 base and J gave up 7 bases; unmatched junction bases: 8. The CDR3 region has the DNA TGCGCCAGCAGCCAAGGGGTTGGACAGGGAGCTGAAAAACTGTTTTTT. It encodes CASSQGVGQGAEKLFF.